Each of the 6 T cell receptor beta chains below was sequenced from the same sample in a study of blood T cell repertoires in COVID-19. Sequencing was performed with immunoSEQ multiplex PCR; in TCRdb, only in-frame clones are kept and a portion is missing. The sample lists 30,000 or so clones; 89% were seen once. Input material: peripheral blood. These receptors all stem from a human donor in a cohort sampled during active COVID-19.

V and J are TRBV7-6 and TRBJ2-1, with 10 bases lining up with TRBD2. The length of the CDR3 is 18 residues. Trimming took 1 base from V and 4 from J; bases not matched to a gene: 10. Looked up from germline, CDR1 is SGHVS and CDR2 is FNYEAQ. CDR3 sequence: CASSLGSGGNSDYNEQFF. CDR3 sequence (DNA): TGTGCCAGCAGCTTAGGTAGCGGGGGGAACTCAGATTACAATGAGCAGTTCTTC.

The genes are TRBV11-3 and TRBJ2-3; 12 bases line up with TRBD2. This CDR3 comprises 17 residues. V trimming: 5 bases; J trimming: 0 bases; junction bases outside the gene matches: 6. The germline V gene has CDR1 SGHNT and CDR2 YENEEA. CDR3 region: CASSPGLAGTSTDTQYF. DNA of the CDR3: TGTGCCAGCAGCCCTGGACTAGCGGGGACTAGCACAGATACGCAGTATTTT. The whole variable domain, remainder taken from reference TRBV11-3 and TRBJ2-3, is EAGVVQSPRYKIIEKKQPVAFWCNPISGHNTLYWYLQNLGQGPELLIRYENEEAVDDSQLPKDRFSAERLKGVDSTLKIQPAELGDSAVYLCASSPGLAGTSTDTQYFGPGTRLTVL.

This clone was recorded only once. The V and J genes are TRBV9 and TRBJ1-2; 8 positions agree with TRBD1. The CDR3 sequence is 15 residues long. Germline assignment: CDR1 SGDLS and CDR2 YYNGEE. Germline trimming cut 2 bases from V and 1 base from J; bases unmatched to any gene: 4. CDR3 protein: CASSVGDRYNYGYTF. For the CDR3, the DNA is TGTGCCAGCAGCGTCGGGGACAGGTATAACTATGGCTACACCTTC.

The chain recombines TRBV5-1 with TRBJ2-5; 16 bases are shared with TRBD2. The CDR3 sequence is 16 residues long. J was trimmed by 2 bases and V by 4 bases; bases with no gene match: 2. CDR1 SGHRS and CDR2 YFSETQ come from the germline V gene. CDR3 coding DNA: TGCGCCAGCAGCCAGGGACTAGCGGGGGGGCAAGAGACCCAGTACTTC. Translating it yields CASSQGLAGGQETQYF.

This chain joins TRBV10-3 and TRBJ2-3; TRBD2 matches 13 bases. The CDR3 is made up of 19 amino acids. V lost 6 bases to trimming and J lost 0 bases; unmatched junction nucleotides: 12. Germline values: CDR1 ENHRY, CDR2 SYGVKD. The CDR3 loop reads CAIRPLGTSGATSTDTQYF. In DNA, the CDR3 is TGTGCCATCAGGCCCCTCGGGACTAGCGGGGCAACTAGCACAGATACGCAGTATTTT.

DNA for the CDR3: TGTGCCAGCAGTCCCCCAGGGATCTTCACTGAAGCTTTCTTT. Its translation: CASSPPGIFTEAFF. This sequence joins TRBV28 and TRBJ1-1, with D perhaps TRBD1 (5 bases). The CDR3 is made up of 14 amino acids. Germline loops: CDR1 MDHEN, CDR2 SYDVKM. Trimming removed 5 bases from V and 4 bases from J, with 14 bases in between. The full variable domain, completed using reference TRBV28 and TRBJ1-1, is DVKVTQSSRYLVKRTGEKVFLECVQDMDHENMFWYRQDPGLGLRLIYFSYDVKMKEKGDIPEGYSVSREKKERFSLILESASTNQTSMYLCASSPPGIFTEAFFGQGTRLTVV.